The text below deals with one T cell receptor (beta chain). Its antigen is as yet unknown. These data come from a study of T cells in tuberculosis. In the study overall: This South African cohort compared adolescents with or without latent tuberculosis against adults with active tuberculosis.

Method: immunoSEQ multiplex PCR; TCRdb's copy keeps in-frame clones and lacks some. This table holds tens of thousands of clones, around 96% found once. Study-wide results and caveats: Cases with active tuberculosis were adults, while controls were adolescents. The TCR-beta difference was not significant; alpha differences partly reflected length.

V shed 8 bases and J 7 bases; nucleotides not matched to a gene: 12. The CDR3 spans 15 residues. Germline V gene data show CDR1 as MNHNS and CDR2 as SASEGT. The TCR comes from a donor aged 10 to 29 with latent tuberculosis or without tuberculosis infection. Input material: PBMCs. The rearrangement links TRBV6-1 to TRBJ1-5; 9 positions match TRBD1. This CDR3 is CASQASQGAKQPQHF. CDR3 nucleotides: TGTGCCAGCCAAGCTTCACAGGGGGCAAAACAGCCCCAGCATTTT.